The 15 T cell receptor beta chains listed next were all sequenced from one sample in a study of blood T cell repertoires in COVID-19 (dated by TCRdb to the early 2020s). The library was generated by the immunoSEQ multiplex PCR assay. Here the immuneACCESS table is served through TCRdb, limited to in-frame sequences with V and J called. Missing clones are a known gap in these copies; in checked studies unresolved V genes cover under half, and the rest lacks a known reason. In this sample the table shows around 200,000 clones, 70% to 85% of which occur a single time. The ten largest clones add up to roughly an eighth of the sample. Sequenced: peripheral blood. The receptors here all came from a woman in her 50s with acute or convalescent COVID-19.

The chain employs TRBV7-9 and TRBJ1-1; 7 bases line up with TRBD1. This CDR3 spans 17 amino acids. V shed 4 bases and J 0 bases; nucleotides not matched to a gene: 11. Germline V gives CDR1 SEHNR, CDR2 FQNEAQ (reference sequence). The CDR3, as DNA: TGTGCCAGCAGCTATCGACAAACGGGACAGCTGAACACTGAAGCTTTCTTT. Amino acid sequence: CASSYRQTGQLNTEAFF.

CDR3 amino acids: CASSQDPLEGGQETQYF. CDR3 nucleotides: TGTGCCAGCAGCCAAGATCCCCTAGAAGGCGGGCAAGAGACCCAGTACTTC. The V call is TRBV3-1 (or the pseudogene TRBV3-2), the J call TRBJ2-5; TRBD2 might be the D (5 bases). Germline CDR1 and CDR2: LGHDT and YNNKEL (reference sequence). This CDR3 has 17 amino acids. Trimming stripped 0 bases from V and 2 bases from J, with 16 bases between.

The chain employs TRBV30 and TRBJ1-6, with 10 bases aligning to TRBD1. The V gene's germline CDR1 is GTSNPN and CDR2 SVGIG (reference sequence). The CDR3 sequence is 15 residues long. V trimming: 1 base; J trimming: 7 bases; junction bases outside the gene matches: 4. In DNA, the CDR3 is TGTGCCTGGAGTGCCCTGGGACAGGGGAATTCACCCCTCCACTTT. Its protein is CAWSALGQGNSPLHF. Together with reference TRBV30 and TRBJ1-6, the CDR3 gives the full variable domain: SQTIHQWPATLVQPVGSPLSLECTVEGTSNPNLYWYRQAAGRGLQLLFYSVGIGQISSEVPQNLSASRPQDRQFILSSKKLLLSDSGFYLCAWSALGQGNSPLHFGNGTRLTVT.

The chain links TRBV6-5 to TRBJ1-5, with TRBD1 matching 9 bases. V gave up 7 bases and J gave up 4 bases; unmatched junction bases: 2. Germline lookup yields CDR1 MNHEY and CDR2 SVGAGI. This CDR3 region has 13 residues. The CDR3 DNA follows: TGTGCCAGCATCGGGACAGGGAATCAGCCCCAGCATTTT. It encodes CASIGTGNQPQHF.

This chain joins TRBV5-4 and TRBJ2-7; 7 positions match TRBD1. The CDR3 has 13 residues. V was pared by 4 bases and J by 4 bases, with 5 bases of the junction left unmatched. Germline V gene lookup returns CDR1 SGHNT and CDR2 YYREEE (reference sequence). The DNA of the CDR3 is TGTGCCAGCAGCACCCGGGACAGTTACGAGCAGTACTTC. The encoded protein is CASSTRDSYEQYF.

The rearrangement links TRBV7-2 to TRBJ2-1, with a weak D call TRBD1 (5 bases). The germline gives CDR1 SGHTA, CDR2 FQGNSA. V gave up 3 bases and J gave up 9 bases, with 15 bases separating them. The CDR3 contains 14 residues. CDR3 region: CASSLGRAWGEQFF. CDR3 nucleotide sequence: TGTGCCAGCAGCTTGGGCAGGGCCTGGGGTGAGCAGTTCTTC.

V is TRBV27 and J is TRBJ2-1; 8 bases fit TRBD1. The germline V gene encodes CDR1 MNHEY and CDR2 SMNVEV (reference sequence). CDR3 length: 18 amino acids. V lost 3 bases to trimming and J lost 4 bases; unmatched junction nucleotides: 14. DNA of the CDR3: TGTGCCAGCAGTTTTCTTACCCCAGGGGGCGGGTCTTACAATGAGCAGTTCTTC. Protein product: CASSFLTPGGGSYNEQFF.

The chain has TRBV6-6 and TRBJ2-3, with TRBD1 matching 7 bases. This CDR3 spans 15 amino acids. With V trimmed by 5 bases and J by 4 bases, 9 bases remained unmatched. The germline V gene has CDR1 MNHNY and CDR2 SVGAGI (reference sequence). The CDR3 region has the DNA TGTGCCAGCAGTCCCTACGGCCAGGGGGCAGATACGCAGTATTTT. Encoded protein: CASSPYGQGADTQYF.

V gene TRBV19 combines with J gene TRBJ1-5; D gene ambiguous. V dropped 3 bases and J dropped 3 bases, with 6 bases sitting between them. The CDR3 totals 13 residues. Germline V gene data show CDR1 as LNHDA and CDR2 as SQIVND (reference sequence). The CDR3 nucleotides are TGTGCCAGTAGTATGAACATCAATCAGCCCCAGCATTTT. Its translation is CASSMNINQPQHF. Together with reference TRBV19 and TRBJ1-5, the CDR3 gives the full variable domain: DGGITQSPKYLFRKEGQNVTLSCEQNLNHDAMYWYRQDPGQGLRLIYYSQIVNDFQKGDIAEGYSVSREKKESFPLTVTSAQKNPTAFYLCASSMNINQPQHFGDGTRLSIL.

The chain couples TRBV15 to TRBJ2-3, with 7 bases aligning to TRBD2. Germline V gene lookup returns CDR1 LNHNV and CDR2 YYDKDF (reference sequence). CDR3 length: 17 residues. The V and J ends lost 2 bases and 0 bases, in that order; junction bases with no gene match: 8. CDR3 nucleotides: TGTGCCACCAGCAGATCTCCAGGGCGGGGGAGCACAGATACGCAGTATTTT. It is translated as CATSRSPGRGSTDTQYF.

V and J are TRBV29-1 and TRBJ2-1; TRBD2 aligns across 8 bases. This CDR3 region has 13 residues. The germline V gene encodes CDR1 SQVTM and CDR2 ANQGSEA. Written as DNA, the CDR3 is TGCAGGGTAACTAGCGGAGCCTCCAATGAGCAGTTCTTC. As protein: CRVTSGASNEQFF.

CDR3 bases: TGTGCCAGCAGCTTGGGAGCTGGCGGAGCCAGCTCCTACGAGCAGTACTTC. Its protein is CASSLGAGGASSYEQYF. This rearrangement joins TRBV5-4 to TRBJ2-7; no clear D. Between the trimmed V and J ends, which lost 0 bases and 0 bases, there was a span of 16 bases. The CDR3 totals 17 residues. CDR1 and CDR2 from the germline V gene are SGHNT and YYREEE (reference sequence).

This clone came up a few times. The V call is TRBV12-3 or TRBV12-4, the J call TRBJ1-1, with D tentatively TRBD1 (5 bases). This CDR3 is built from 12 residues. Trimming left V 6 bases short and J 5 bases short, with 10 bases between. CDR3 DNA sequence: TGTGCCAGCAGCCCGACAGAGACTGAAGCTTTCTTT. The encoded protein is CASSPTETEAFF.

This clone was detected a few times. The chain recombines TRBV6-2 or TRBV6-3 with TRBJ2-1; 10 positions match TRBD2. This CDR3 region has 19 residues. Germline-derived CDR1 and CDR2 are MNHEY and SVGEGT. After removal of 5 bases from V and 5 bases from J, the junction contained 18 bases not matched to a gene. CDR3 in amino acids: CASSPGPSGRAFWDNEQFF. The CDR3 region has the DNA TGTGCCAGCAGTCCCGGCCCGAGCGGGAGGGCTTTCTGGGACAATGAGCAGTTCTTC.

The J gene is TRBJ2-1, the V gene TRBV19; 11 bases are a match to TRBD1. From germline, CDR1 is LNHDA and CDR2 SQIVND (reference sequence). The CDR3 contains 15 residues. J was trimmed by 10 bases and V by 5 bases; bases with no gene match: 10. The CDR3 loop is CASSFGQGATGEQFF. The CDR3 DNA follows: TGTGCCAGTAGTTTCGGACAGGGGGCTACAGGGGAGCAGTTCTTC.